One sample yielded the 27 T cell receptor beta chains listed below, sequenced in a study of beta chain features in type 1 diabetes. Expressed TCRB transcripts were sequenced after all isolated RNA was converted to cDNA. Libraries were prepared by immunoSEQ multiplex PCR; TCRdb keeps only in-frame clonotypes and omits some of them. The data show hundreds of thousands of clones, 68% seen once. The sample taken for sequencing was naive CD4+ T cells from blood. These receptors originate from a man aged 25 to 40 in good health.

J is TRBJ2-4 and V is TRBV27; 9 bases are shared with TRBD1. Germline V lookup: CDR1 MNHEY, CDR2 SMNVEV (reference sequence). The V and J ends lost 5 bases and 0 bases, in that order; junction bases with no gene match: 8. The CDR3 is 17 residues long. The DNA of the CDR3 is TGTGCCAGCAGTCCCTCCGGGACAGGGCCAGCCAAAAACATTCAGTACTTC. It yields the protein CASSPSGTGPAKNIQYF.

This chain uses TRBV23-1 with TRBJ2-1; 14 nucleotides line up with TRBD2. TRBV23-1 is sorted into the ORF group, with uncertain function. The junction had 10 bases not matched to a gene; V was cut back by 3 bases and J by 6 bases. CDR3 length: 18 amino acids. CDR3 DNA: TGCGCCAGCAGTCACCCGACTAGCGGGAGGGCCGGGGTCAATGAGCAGTTCTTC. It translates to CASSHPTSGRAGVNEQFF.

The rearrangement links TRBV28 to TRBJ2-2; TRBD2 is a possible D gene (5 bases). V was shortened by 7 bases and J by 5 bases, with 20 bases between the two germline ends. The CDR3 is 16 residues long. Per germline, CDR1 MDHEN and CDR2 SYDVKM. For the CDR3, the DNA is TGTGCCAGCACCAACTCCGTCCGGACTTTAACCGGGGAGCTGTTTTTT. Its translation is CASTNSVRTLTGELFF.

The chain carries TRBV29-1 and TRBJ2-3, with D tentatively TRBD1 (6 bases). Trimming took 8 bases from V and 3 from J, leaving 15 bases between them. This CDR3 comprises 13 residues. Per the germline V gene, CDR1 is SQVTM and CDR2 is ANQGSEA. CDR3 nucleotides: TGCAGCCTCAGGGGAAAGTTGACAGATACGCAGTATTTT. Encoded protein: CSLRGKLTDTQYF.

This chain links TRBV30 with TRBJ2-1; D not certain. The CDR3 is 12 residues long. V lost 5 bases and J lost 4, with 9 bases in between. Germline V gene lookup returns CDR1 GTSNPN and CDR2 SVGIG (reference sequence). CDR3 coding DNA: TGTGCCTGGTCTGCGGTATACAATGAGCAGTTCTTC. This codes for CAWSAVYNEQFF.

The genes are TRBV29-1 and TRBJ2-5, with 7 nucleotides matching TRBD2. The V and J ends lost 4 bases and 5 bases, in that order; junction bases with no gene match: 4. The CDR3 is 12 residues long. Germline V gene lookup returns CDR1 SQVTM and CDR2 ANQGSEA. CDR3 coding DNA: TGCAGCGTTGTGGGGGGGAGCGAGACCCAGTACTTC. This gives the protein CSVVGGSETQYF.

This clone was counted a single time. V is TRBV2 and J is TRBJ2-5, with TRBD1 matching 7 bases. Germline V gives CDR1 SNHLY, CDR2 FYNNEI. Unmatched junction bases numbered 2, after V lost 4 bases and J lost 3 bases. The CDR3 contains 13 residues. This CDR3 is CASSGDREETQYF. For the CDR3, the DNA is TGTGCCAGCAGTGGAGACAGGGAAGAGACCCAGTACTTC.

This chain links TRBV11-2 with TRBJ1-1, with 7 nucleotides matching TRBD1. This CDR3 is 15 amino acids long. V lost 5 bases and J lost 2; bases outside the gene matches: 8. Germline-derived CDR1 and CDR2 are SGHAT and FQNNGV. The chain's CDR3 is CASSPSGGRNTEAFF. The DNA for the CDR3 is TGTGCCAGCAGCCCGTCAGGGGGGAGAAACACTGAAGCTTTCTTT.

The V and J genes are TRBV30 and TRBJ2-3, with unresolved D. Germline CDR1 reads GTSNPN; CDR2 reads SVGIG (reference sequence). With 2 bases removed from V and 5 bases from J, the gap between germline ends came to 5 bases. This CDR3 has 11 amino acids. The CDR3 nucleotides are TGTGCCTGGAGTAGGATAGATACGCAGTATTTT. It codes for CAWSRIDTQYF.

This chain joins TRBV29-1 and TRBJ1-2; TRBD1 might be the D (6 bases). V dropped 8 bases and J dropped 2 bases, with 12 bases sitting between them. This CDR3 has 12 residues. Germline-derived CDR1 and CDR2 are SQVTM and ANQGSEA. CDR3: CSSRTENYGYTF. In DNA form, the CDR3 reads TGCAGCTCTAGGACAGAGAACTATGGCTACACCTTC.

V usage is TRBV7-9 and J usage is TRBJ2-2; D is possibly TRBD1 (5 bases). This CDR3 is 15 amino acids long. CDR1 is SEHNR, CDR2 FQNEAQ, per germline (reference sequence). The germline V and J ends were trimmed by 8 bases and 4 bases, with 17 bases remaining between them. Here the CDR3 DNA reads TGTGCCAGCTACCCACCGGGCAGGGCCACCGGGGAGCTGTTTTTT. Its protein product is CASYPPGRATGELFF.

The chain links TRBV30 to TRBJ2-1; 7 bases are a match to TRBD1. This CDR3 region has 13 residues. The V gene end was trimmed by 5 bases and the J gene end by 0 bases; junction bases not matched to a gene: 1. Germline CDR1 reads GTSNPN; CDR2 reads SVGIG (reference sequence). The DNA for the CDR3 is TGTGCCTGGGCAGGGGGCTCCTACAATGAGCAGTTCTTC. This translates into CAWAGGSYNEQFF.

The V gene is TRBV30, the J gene TRBJ2-3; D is possibly TRBD1 or TRBD2 (5 bases each). Deletions cut 3 bases from V and 0 bases from J, with 13 bases between. From germline, CDR1 is GTSNPN and CDR2 SVGIG (reference sequence). CDR3 length: 15 residues. CDR3 protein: CAWSVTGGSTDTQYF. DNA for the CDR3: TGTGCCTGGAGCGTCACTGGGGGTAGCACAGATACGCAGTATTTT.

The chain joins TRBV7-2 to TRBJ2-3, with D possibly TRBD2 on 5 matching bases. The germline CDR1 and CDR2 sequences are SGHTA and FQGNSA. The CDR3 spans 14 residues. V dropped 5 bases and J dropped 1 base, with 10 bases sitting between them. CDR3 residues: CASSKGLGTDTQYF. The CDR3 DNA sequence: TGTGCCAGCAGCAAAGGACTGGGCACAGATACGCAGTATTTT. Drawing the rest from reference TRBV7-2 and TRBJ2-3, the complete variable domain is GAGVSQSPSNKVTEKGKDVELRCDPISGHTALYWYRQSLGQGLEFLIYFQGNSAPDKSGLPSDRFSAERTGGSVSTLTIQRTQQEDSAVYLCASSKGLGTDTQYFGPGTRLTVL.

In this sample, this clone turned up a few times. The CDR3 DNA follows: TGTGCCAGCAGCACAGACAACCCTCGATCCACCGGGGAGCTGTTTTTT. Amino acid sequence: CASSTDNPRSTGELFF. The chain is built from TRBV7-9 and TRBJ2-2; D not certain. Germline V gene lookup returns CDR1 SEHNR and CDR2 FQNEAQ (reference sequence). Trimming took 5 bases from V and 4 from J, leaving 17 bases between them. The CDR3 spans 16 residues.

This clone occurred once. This chain joins TRBV30 and TRBJ2-7; D is ambiguous. With 0 bases removed from V and 5 bases from J, the gap between germline ends came to 14 bases. This CDR3 is built from 14 residues. CDR1 is GTSNPN and CDR2 is SVGIG in the germline V gene (reference sequence). The DNA for the CDR3 is TGTGCCTGGAGTGTCGAGTATCCCGGCAACGAGCAGTACTTC. This codes for CAWSVEYPGNEQYF.

Written as DNA, the CDR3 is TGTGCCTGGAGTGCAGGTTCGGGGCCGGGGTACGAGCAGTACTTC. It translates to CAWSAGSGPGYEQYF. The V call is TRBV30, the J call TRBJ2-7; D is possibly TRBD1 or TRBD2 (5 bases each). CDR1 is GTSNPN and CDR2 is SVGIG in the germline V gene (reference sequence). The CDR3 covers 15 residues. Between the trimmed V and J ends, which lost 1 base and 4 bases, there was a span of 17 bases.

The V gene is TRBV6-1, the J gene TRBJ2-1, with D possibly being TRBD2 (7 bases). The CDR3 runs 14 residues. The V end lost 4 bases, the J end lost 5 bases, and 12 bases lay between the germline ends. Germline CDR1 reads MNHNS; CDR2 reads SASEGT. The CDR3, as DNA: TGTGCCAGCAGTGCCCGGGGGGCGGACAATGAGCAGTTCTTC. This sequence encodes CASSARGADNEQFF.

This clone was detected only a few times. The chain uses TRBV28 and TRBJ2-3; 8 bases match TRBD2. Germline lookup yields CDR1 MDHEN and CDR2 SYDVKM. Trimming removed 4 bases from V and 2 bases from J; junction bases left unmatched: 5. The CDR3 totals 15 residues. CDR3 residues: CASSSSSGYTDTQYF. CDR3 nucleotide sequence: TGTGCCAGCAGTTCGTCTAGCGGGTACACAGATACGCAGTATTTT.

The chain is built from TRBV5-1 and TRBJ2-7; D ambiguous. The CDR3 is 13 residues long. Germline-derived CDR1 and CDR2 are SGHRS and YFSETQ. The V and J ends lost 4 bases and 5 bases respectively, with 13 bases between them. The CDR3 DNA reads as TGCGCCAGCAGCCGCTCTTGGGAAGACGAGCAGTACTTC. This translates into CASSRSWEDEQYF.

The gene calls are TRBV4-2 and TRBJ2-1, with 10 bases lining up with TRBD2. V lost 2 bases to trimming and J lost 4 bases; unmatched junction nucleotides: 2. CDR3 size: 15 residues. CDR1 and CDR2 (germline): LGHNA, YNFKEQ. In DNA, the CDR3 is TGTGCCAGCAGCCAAAGCGGGGGGGTGTACAATGAGCAGTTCTTC. Protein product: CASSQSGGVYNEQFF.

This clone has just a few counts. The genes are TRBV7-9 and TRBJ1-3; D is perhaps TRBD1 (5 bases). The CDR3 spans 16 residues. Germline CDR1 is SEHNR and CDR2 is FQNEAQ (reference sequence). V lost 5 bases and J 4 bases, leaving 18 bases between the germline ends. The CDR3 sequence is CASSRGPGFGGNTIYF. The CDR3 region has the DNA TGTGCCAGCAGCCGGGGCCCGGGGTTTGGAGGAAACACCATATATTTT.

This clone was found a few times. J is TRBJ2-4 and V is TRBV2; D is uncertain. This CDR3 has 14 amino acids. The V gene's germline CDR1 is SNHLY and CDR2 FYNNEI. V shed 10 bases and J shed 0 bases, with 13 bases lying between them. The chain's CDR3 is CATSSGVAKNIQYF. The CDR3, as DNA: TGTGCCACCTCCTCCGGAGTAGCCAAAAACATTCAGTACTTC.

The table lists this clone with a few counts. V and J are TRBV25-1 and TRBJ2-2, with D maybe TRBD2 (6 bases). This CDR3 region has 13 residues. Germline CDR1 reads MGHDK; CDR2 reads SYGVNS. V was cut by 2 bases and J by 6 bases, with 7 bases left in between. CDR3 in DNA: TGTGCCAGCAGTGAACGGAGGGCCGGGGAGCTGTTTTTT. Translation: CASSERRAGELFF. The variable domain in full, with the rest retrieved from reference TRBV25-1 and TRBJ2-2, is EADIYQTPRYLVIGTGKKITLECSQTMGHDKMYWYQQDPGMELHLIHYSYGVNSTEKGDLSSESTVSRIRTEHFPLTLESARPSHTSQYLCASSERRAGELFFGEGSRLTVL.

The chain uses TRBV7-2 and TRBJ2-4; perhaps TRBD2 as D (6 bases). The length of the CDR3 is 12 residues. Germline V gene sequence: CDR1 SGHTA, CDR2 FQGNSA. V lost 5 bases to trimming and J lost 9 bases, with 11 bases between them. Written as DNA, the CDR3 is TGTGCCAGCAGCGCGCGGGACGGCATTCAGTACTTC. Its protein product is CASSARDGIQYF.

This clone was recorded a few times. The CDR3 coding sequence is TGTGCCTGGAGACAGACCGGGACAGGGCTAGTCAAAAACATTCAGTACTTC. Translated: CAWRQTGTGLVKNIQYF. The rearrangement joins TRBV30 to TRBJ2-4; 9 bases are shared with TRBD1. Germline V gene data show CDR1 as GTSNPN and CDR2 as SVGIG (reference sequence). The CDR3 runs 17 residues. V lost 3 bases and J lost 3; bases outside the gene matches: 12.

The table lists this clone with a few counts. This rearrangement joins TRBV9 to TRBJ2-5, with 8 bases aligning to TRBD1. Germline CDR1 and CDR2: SGDLS and YYNGEE. The CDR3 runs to 15 residues. With V trimmed by 2 bases and J by 2 bases, 5 bases remained unmatched. As DNA, the CDR3 is TGTGCCAGCAGCGTCACAGGGGGTTGGCAAGAGACCCAGTACTTC. Translation: CASSVTGGWQETQYF.